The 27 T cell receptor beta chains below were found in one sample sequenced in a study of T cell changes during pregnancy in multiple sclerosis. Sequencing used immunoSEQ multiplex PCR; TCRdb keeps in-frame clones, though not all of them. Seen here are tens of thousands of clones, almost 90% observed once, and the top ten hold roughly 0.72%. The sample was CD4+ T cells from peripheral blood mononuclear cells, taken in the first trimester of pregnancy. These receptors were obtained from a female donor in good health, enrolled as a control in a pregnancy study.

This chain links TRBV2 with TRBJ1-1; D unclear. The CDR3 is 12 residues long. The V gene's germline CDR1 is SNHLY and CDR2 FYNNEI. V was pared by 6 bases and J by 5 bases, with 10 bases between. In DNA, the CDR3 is TGTGCCAGCAGACGGGTGAGAACTGAAGCTTTCTTT. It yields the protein CASRRVRTEAFF.

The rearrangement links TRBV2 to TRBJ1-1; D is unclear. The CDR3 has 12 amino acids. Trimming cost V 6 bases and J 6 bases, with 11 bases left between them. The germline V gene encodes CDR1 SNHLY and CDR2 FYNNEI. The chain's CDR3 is CASRTQLPEAFF. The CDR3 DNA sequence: TGTGCCAGCAGGACACAGCTACCTGAAGCTTTCTTT.

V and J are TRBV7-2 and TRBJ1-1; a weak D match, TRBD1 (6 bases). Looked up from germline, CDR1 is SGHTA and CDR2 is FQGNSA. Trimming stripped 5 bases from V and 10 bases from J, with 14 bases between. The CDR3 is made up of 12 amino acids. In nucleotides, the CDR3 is TGTGCCAGCAGCGCAACAGGGCCCGGAGCTTTCTTT. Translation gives CASSATGPGAFF. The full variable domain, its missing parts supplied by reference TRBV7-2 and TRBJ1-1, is GAGVSQSPSNKVTEKGKDVELRCDPISGHTALYWYRQSLGQGLEFLIYFQGNSAPDKSGLPSDRFSAERTGGSVSTLTIQRTQQEDSAVYLCASSATGPGAFFGQGTRLTVV.

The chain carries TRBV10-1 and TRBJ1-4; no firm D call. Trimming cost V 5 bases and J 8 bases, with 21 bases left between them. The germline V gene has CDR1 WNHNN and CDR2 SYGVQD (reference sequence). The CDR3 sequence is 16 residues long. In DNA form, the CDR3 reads TGCGCCAGCAGTAATTTTAGGCAGCACTCGGGGGAAAAACTGTTTTTT. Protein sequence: CASSNFRQHSGEKLFF.

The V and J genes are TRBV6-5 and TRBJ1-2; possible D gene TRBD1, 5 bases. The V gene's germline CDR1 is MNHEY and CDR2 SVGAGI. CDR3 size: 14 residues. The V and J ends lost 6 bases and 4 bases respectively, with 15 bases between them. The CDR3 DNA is TGTGCCAGCAGAGCGGGGGGTTACAGCTATGGCTACACCTTC. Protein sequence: CASRAGGYSYGYTF.

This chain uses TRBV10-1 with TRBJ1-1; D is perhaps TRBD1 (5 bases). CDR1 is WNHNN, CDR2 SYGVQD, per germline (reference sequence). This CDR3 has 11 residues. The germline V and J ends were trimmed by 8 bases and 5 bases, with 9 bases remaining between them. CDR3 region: CASGGGTEAFF. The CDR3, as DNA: TGCGCCAGCGGGGGGGGTACTGAAGCTTTCTTT.

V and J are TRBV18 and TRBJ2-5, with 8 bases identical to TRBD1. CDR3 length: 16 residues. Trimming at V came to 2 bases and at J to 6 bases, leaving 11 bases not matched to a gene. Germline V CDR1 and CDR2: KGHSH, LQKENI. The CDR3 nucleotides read TGTGCCAGCTCACCAGGACAGGGTTTGGAGGTAAAGACCCAGTACTTC. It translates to CASSPGQGLEVKTQYF.

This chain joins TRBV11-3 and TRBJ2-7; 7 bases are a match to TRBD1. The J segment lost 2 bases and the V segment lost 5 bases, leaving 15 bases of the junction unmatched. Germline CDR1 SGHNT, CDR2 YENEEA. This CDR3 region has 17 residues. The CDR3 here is CASSRKRPTGYPYEQYF. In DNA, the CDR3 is TGTGCCAGCAGCCGTAAACGACCGACAGGGTATCCCTACGAGCAGTACTTC.

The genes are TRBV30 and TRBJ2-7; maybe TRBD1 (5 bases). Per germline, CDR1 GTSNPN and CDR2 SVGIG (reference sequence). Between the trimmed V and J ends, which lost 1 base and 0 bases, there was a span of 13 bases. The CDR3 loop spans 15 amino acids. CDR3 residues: CAWSEKGINSYEQYF. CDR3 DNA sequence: TGTGCCTGGAGTGAGAAGGGGATTAACTCCTACGAGCAGTACTTC. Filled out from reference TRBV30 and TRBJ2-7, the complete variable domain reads SQTIHQWPATLVQPVGSPLSLECTVEGTSNPNLYWYRQAAGRGLQLLFYSVGIGQISSEVPQNLSASRPQDRQFILSSKKLLLSDSGFYLCAWSEKGINSYEQYFGPGTRLTVT.

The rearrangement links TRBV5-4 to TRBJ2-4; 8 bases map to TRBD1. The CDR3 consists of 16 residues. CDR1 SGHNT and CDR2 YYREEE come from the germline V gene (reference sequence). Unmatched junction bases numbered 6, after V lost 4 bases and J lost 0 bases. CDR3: CASSRGTGIAKNIQYF. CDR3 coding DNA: TGTGCCAGCAGCCGTGGGACAGGCATAGCCAAAAACATTCAGTACTTC.

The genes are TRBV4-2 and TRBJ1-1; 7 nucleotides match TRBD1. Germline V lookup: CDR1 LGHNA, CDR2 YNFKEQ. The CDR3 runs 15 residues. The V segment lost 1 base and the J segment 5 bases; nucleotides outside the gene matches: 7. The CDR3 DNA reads TGTGCCAGCAGCCAAGTGAGCAGGGGGTTTACTGAAGCTTTCTTT. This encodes CASSQVSRGFTEAFF.

The CDR3 loop reads CASSIRGTNEKLFF. The CDR3 DNA sequence: TGTGCCAGTAGTATAAGGGGAACTAATGAAAAACTGTTTTTT. This sequence joins TRBV19 and TRBJ1-4, with D possibly matching TRBD1 (5 bases). Per the germline V gene, CDR1 is LNHDA and CDR2 is SQIVND (reference sequence). CDR3 length equals 14 residues. V gave up 2 bases and J gave up 1 base, with 5 bases separating them.

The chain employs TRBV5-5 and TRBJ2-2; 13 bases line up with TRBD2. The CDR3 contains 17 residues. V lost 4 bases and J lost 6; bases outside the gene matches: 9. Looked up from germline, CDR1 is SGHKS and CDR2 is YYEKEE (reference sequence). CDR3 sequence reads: CASSPPGTSGGAGELFF. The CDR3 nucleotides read TGTGCCAGCAGCCCACCCGGCACTAGCGGGGGGGCCGGGGAGCTGTTTTTT.

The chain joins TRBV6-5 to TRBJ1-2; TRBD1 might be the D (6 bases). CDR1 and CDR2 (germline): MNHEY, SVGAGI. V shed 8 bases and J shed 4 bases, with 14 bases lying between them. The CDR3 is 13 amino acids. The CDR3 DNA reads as TGTGCCAGCCGAAGGGGGATTGCCTATGGCTACACCTTC. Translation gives CASRRGIAYGYTF.

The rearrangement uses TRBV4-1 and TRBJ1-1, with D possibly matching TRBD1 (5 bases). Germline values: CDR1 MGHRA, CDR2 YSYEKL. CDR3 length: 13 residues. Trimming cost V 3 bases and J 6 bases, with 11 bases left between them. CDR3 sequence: CASSQRWGAEAFF. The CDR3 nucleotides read TGCGCCAGCAGCCAGAGATGGGGGGCTGAAGCTTTCTTT.

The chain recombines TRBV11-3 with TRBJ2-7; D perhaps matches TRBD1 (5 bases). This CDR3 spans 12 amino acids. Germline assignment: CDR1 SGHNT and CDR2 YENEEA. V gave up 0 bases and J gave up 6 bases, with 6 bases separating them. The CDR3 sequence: CASSLDRVEQYF. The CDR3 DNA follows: TGTGCCAGCAGCTTAGACAGGGTCGAGCAGTACTTC.

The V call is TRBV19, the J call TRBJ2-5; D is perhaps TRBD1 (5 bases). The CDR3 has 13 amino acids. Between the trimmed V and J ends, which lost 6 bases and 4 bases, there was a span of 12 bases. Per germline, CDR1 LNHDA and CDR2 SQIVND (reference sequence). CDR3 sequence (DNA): TGTGCCAGTAGCAATCAGGGTCTAGAGACCCAGTACTTC. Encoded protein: CASSNQGLETQYF.

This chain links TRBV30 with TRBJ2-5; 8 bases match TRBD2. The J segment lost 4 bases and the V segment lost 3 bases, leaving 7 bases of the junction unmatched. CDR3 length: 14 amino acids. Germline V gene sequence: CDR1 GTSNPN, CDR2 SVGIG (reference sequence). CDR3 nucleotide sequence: TGTGCCTGGAGCACGGGGGGGCAGATAGAGACCCAGTACTTC. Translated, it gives CAWSTGGQIETQYF.

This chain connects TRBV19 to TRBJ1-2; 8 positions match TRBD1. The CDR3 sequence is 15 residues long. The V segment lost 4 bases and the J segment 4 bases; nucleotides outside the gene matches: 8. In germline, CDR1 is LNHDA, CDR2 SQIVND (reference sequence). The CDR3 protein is CASSSDRGLSYGYTF. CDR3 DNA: TGTGCCAGTAGTAGCGACAGGGGATTAAGCTATGGCTACACCTTC.

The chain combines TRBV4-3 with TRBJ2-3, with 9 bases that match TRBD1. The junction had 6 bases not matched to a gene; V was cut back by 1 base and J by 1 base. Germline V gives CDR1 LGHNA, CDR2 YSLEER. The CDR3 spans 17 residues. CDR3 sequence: CASSQGSWTGGTDTQYF. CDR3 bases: TGCGCCAGCAGCCAAGGGAGTTGGACAGGGGGCACAGATACGCAGTATTTT.

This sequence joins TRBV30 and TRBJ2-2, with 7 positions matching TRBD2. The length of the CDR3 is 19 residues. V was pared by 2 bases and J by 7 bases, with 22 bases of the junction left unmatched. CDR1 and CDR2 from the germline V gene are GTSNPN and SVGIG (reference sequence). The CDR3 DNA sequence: TGTGCCTGGAGTTCACCGCCAGGGACTACAATTTTTTACATCGGGGAGCTGTTTTTT. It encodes CAWSSPPGTTIFYIGELFF.

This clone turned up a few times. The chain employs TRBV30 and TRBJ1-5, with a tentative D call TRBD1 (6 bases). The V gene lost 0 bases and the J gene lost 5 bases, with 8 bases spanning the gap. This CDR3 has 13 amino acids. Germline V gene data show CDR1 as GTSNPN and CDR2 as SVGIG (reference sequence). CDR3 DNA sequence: TGTGCCTGGAGTGTGGCAGGGGATCAGCCCCAGCATTTT. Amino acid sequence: CAWSVAGDQPQHF.

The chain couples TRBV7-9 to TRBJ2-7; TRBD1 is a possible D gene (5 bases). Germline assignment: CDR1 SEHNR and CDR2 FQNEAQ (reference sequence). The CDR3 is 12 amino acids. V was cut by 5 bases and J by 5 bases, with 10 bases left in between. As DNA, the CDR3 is TGTGCCAGCAGCCCACAGGCCCACGAGCAGTACTTC. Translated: CASSPQAHEQYF.

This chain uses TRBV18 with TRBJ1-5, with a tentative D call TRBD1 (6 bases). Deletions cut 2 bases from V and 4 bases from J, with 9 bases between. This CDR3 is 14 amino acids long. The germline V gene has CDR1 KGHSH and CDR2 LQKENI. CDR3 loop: CASSPGQINQPQHF. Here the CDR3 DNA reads TGTGCCAGCTCACCAGGACAGATAAATCAGCCCCAGCATTTT.

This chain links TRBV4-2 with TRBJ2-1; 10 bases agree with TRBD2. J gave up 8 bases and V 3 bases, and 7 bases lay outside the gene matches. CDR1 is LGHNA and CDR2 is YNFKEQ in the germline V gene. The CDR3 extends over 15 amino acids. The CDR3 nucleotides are TGTGCCAGCAGCCAGAAAGCGGGGGGGCGGGATGAGCAGTTCTTC. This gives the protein CASSQKAGGRDEQFF.

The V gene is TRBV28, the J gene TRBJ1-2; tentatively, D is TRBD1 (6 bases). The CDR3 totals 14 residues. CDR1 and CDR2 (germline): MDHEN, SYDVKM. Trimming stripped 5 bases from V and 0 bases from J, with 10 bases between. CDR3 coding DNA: TGTGCCAGCAGTGTGACAGGAGCTAACTATGGCTACACCTTC. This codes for CASSVTGANYGYTF.

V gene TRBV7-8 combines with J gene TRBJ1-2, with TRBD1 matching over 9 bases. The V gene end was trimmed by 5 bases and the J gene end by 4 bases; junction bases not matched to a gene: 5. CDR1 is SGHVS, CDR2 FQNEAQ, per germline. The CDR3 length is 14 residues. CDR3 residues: CASSARDRVYGYTF. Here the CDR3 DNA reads TGTGCCAGCAGCGCTAGGGACAGGGTCTATGGCTACACCTTC.